A selection of T cell receptor beta chains follows, all from one sample in a study of cytomegalovirus exposure and HLA in healthy donors. Data came from immunoSEQ multiplex PCR; TCRdb stores just in-frame clones and leaves some out. Of 200,000 to 250,000 clones listed, about nine tenths are singletons. The sample taken for sequencing was PBMCs. The origin of the receptors is a woman in her late teens or twenties in good health and CMV-seropositive. Each CDR3 is given with its conserved first and last residue. The D gene is left open where the match is weak. Size tells how often a clone was seen (once, few, many) or the class of an expanded clone, and some rows leave it out.

j_call clone_size v_call d_call cdr3_nt cdr3_aa
TRBJ2-3 NA TRBV15 TRBD1 TGTGCCACCAGCAGGGACAGGGCCTTCACAGATACGCAGTATTTT CATSRDRAFTDTQYF
TRBJ2-3 NA TRBV7-3 TRBD2 TGTGCCAGCAGCTTAACGGGAGGGGCCCGCACAGATACGCAGTATTTT CASSLTGGARTDTQYF
TRBJ1-1 few TRBV28 NA TGTGCCAGCAGTTCCCCACAGGTGAACACTGAAGCTTTCTTT CASSSPQVNTEAFF
TRBJ2-2 NA TRBV29-1 NA TGCAGCGCCCTGGCTTTGAACACCGGGGAGCTGTTTTTT CSALALNTGELFF
TRBJ2-5 NA TRBV30 NA TGTGCCTGGAGTGTAGGGGGAGAGACCCAGTACTTC CAWSVGGETQYF
TRBJ2-1 NA TRBV28 NA TGTGCCAGCAGTTTCGACAGTCTGGGAAATGAGCAGTTCTTC CASSFDSLGNEQFF
TRBJ1-1 once TRBV7-2 NA TGTGCCAGCAGCTCCCCCCCCCGGGAATATGAAGCTTTCTTT CASSSPPREYEAFF
TRBJ1-5 NA TRBV19 NA TGTGCCAGTAGTATGGCAGGGGTCAATCAGCCCCAGCATTTT CASSMAGVNQPQHF
TRBJ1-5 NA TRBV27 NA TGTGCCAGCAGTCATGAGGGAAATGGCAATCAGCCCCAGCATTTT CASSHEGNGNQPQHF
TRBJ2-7 NA TRBV18 TRBD2 TGTGCCAGCTCCCCTGTAGCGGGGGGAGCCCTATACGAGCAGTACTTC CASSPVAGGALYEQYF
TRBJ2-5 NA TRBV2 NA TGTGCCAGCAGTGACCCCGATGGCCGGGGATTTAAAGAGACCCAGTACTTC CASSDPDGRGFKETQYF
TRBJ1-4 NA TRBV6-5 NA TGTGCCAGCAGTTACGCGAGACAGGTGGATAATGAAAAACTGTTTTTT CASSYARQVDNEKLFF
TRBJ2-7 once TRBV7-9 NA TGTGCCAGCAGCGTCTTAGCAGTCTCCTACGAGCAGTACTTC CASSVLAVSYEQYF
TRBJ2-7 NA TRBV11-2 NA TGTGCCAGCACCCCGACGGGCCTAGCCAACTACGAGCAGTACTTC CASTPTGLANYEQYF
TRBJ2-7 NA TRBV5-6 NA TGTGCCAGCAGCTTGATGCAGGGCTACAACGAGCAGTACTTC CASSLMQGYNEQYF
TRBJ2-2 once TRBV4-1 TRBD1 TGCGCCAGCAGCCAAGAGCAGGGGGCAATCGGGGAGCTGTTTTTT CASSQEQGAIGELFF
TRBJ1-5 NA TRBV5-6 TRBD1 TGTGCCAGCAGCTTGGGACAGGGGGCAAGTAATCAGCCCCAGCATTTT CASSLGQGASNQPQHF
TRBJ1-5 NA TRBV30 TRBD1 TGTGCCTCCGCACCGGGACAGGGCAATCAGCCCCAGCATTTT CASAPGQGNQPQHF
TRBJ1-2 NA TRBV18 NA TGTGCCAGCTCACCCACAGGGCTCGAAGGCTACACCTTC CASSPTGLEGYTF
TRBJ2-7 NA TRBV19 NA TGTGCCACCCAGACTGAGCCCTACGAGCAGTACTTC CATQTEPYEQYF
TRBJ2-2 NA TRBV11-3 NA TGTGCCAGCAGCCCATGGCAGGGGCGGAACACCGGGGAGCTGTTTTTT CASSPWQGRNTGELFF
TRBJ2-3 NA TRBV5-6 TRBD2 TGTGCCAGCAGCCTCGGGAGGGGGGGACCCACAGATACGCAGTATTTT CASSLGRGGPTDTQYF
TRBJ2-7 once TRBV5-1 NA TGCGCCAGCAGCTTGACCTGGGAGAAGACACACTCCTACGAGCAGTACTTC CASSLTWEKTHSYEQYF
TRBJ2-5 NA TRBV5-4 NA TGTGCCAGCAGCCCGGAGATTGGGACCCAGTACTTC CASSPEIGTQYF
TRBJ1-5 NA TRBV5-1 NA TGCGCCAGCAGCTTGGTTGGAGGAAATAGCAATCAGCCCCAGCATTTT CASSLVGGNSNQPQHF
TRBJ2-7 NA TRBV5-6 NA TGTGCCAGCAGCTTGGGTGGAACAGGCCCACGATCCTACGAGCAGTACTTC CASSLGGTGPRSYEQYF
TRBJ2-7 NA TRBV27 NA TGTGCCAGCAGTTTATCAGCGGGCGAGCAGTACTTC CASSLSAGEQYF
TRBJ2-7 NA TRBV5-1 TRBD2 TGCGCCAGCAGCCCCTTCGAAGCGGGGGGTGAGCAGTACTTC CASSPFEAGGEQYF
TRBJ1-1 NA TRBV20-1 NA TGCAGTGCTTTACAGGGTACTGAAGCTTTCTTT CSALQGTEAFF
TRBJ2-3 NA TRBV7-2 NA TGTGCCAGCAGCTTATCCTTTTTCGGTCTAGATCTCTATTTT CASSLSFFGLDLYF
TRBJ2-1 NA TRBV9 TRBD2 TGTGCCAGCAGCGTAGAAGTTGGAGTAGCGGGCGACCTCTACAATGAGCAGTTCTTC CASSVEVGVAGDLYNEQFF
TRBJ2-5 NA TRBV7-3 TRBD1 TGTGCCAGCAGCTTCCAGGGGGATTCAAAAGAGACCCAGTACTTC CASSFQGDSKETQYF
TRBJ1-2 NA TRBV30 TRBD1 TGTGCCTGGAGCAGGGACAGCCCCAGGGGGGACACCTTC CAWSRDSPRGDTF
TRBJ1-5 NA TRBV4-1 NA TGCGCCAGCACGTTCCGAGAGGGATCCAATCAGCCCCAGCATTTT CASTFREGSNQPQHF
TRBJ1-1 NA TRBV7-3 NA TGTGCCAGCAGCTTAACGTCAGGGTTAAACACTGAAGCTTTCTTT CASSLTSGLNTEAFF
TRBJ2-1 NA TRBV18 NA TGTGCCAGCTCAGCCCGACAGGTTAGCTCCTACAATGAGCAGTTCTTC CASSARQVSSYNEQFF
TRBJ2-7 NA TRBV28 NA TGTGCCAGCTTAGACAGGAGCTCCTACGAGCAGTACTTC CASLDRSSYEQYF
TRBJ1-1 NA TRBV27 TRBD1 TGTGCCAGCAGTTTCGGGACAGCGGGTAACACTGAAGCTTTCTTT CASSFGTAGNTEAFF
TRBJ2-1 NA TRBV2 TRBD2 TGTGCCAGCTCGAGTCTAGCGGGAGCCGGTGAGCAGTTCTTC CASSSLAGAGEQFF
TRBJ2-1 NA TRBV4-1 TRBD2 TGCGCCAGCAGCCAAGATCGGGGGGTCGGCTACAATGAGCAGTTCTTC CASSQDRGVGYNEQFF
TRBJ2-2 once TRBV2 TRBD2 TGTGCCAGCAGGACGCCCGAGGATCCGGGACTAGCCGCGAACACCGGGGAGCTGTTTTTT CASRTPEDPGLAANTGELFF
TRBJ2-2 once TRBV28 TRBD2 TGTGCCAGCAGTTTCCGTACTAGCGGCGGGGGGGAGCTGTTTTTT CASSFRTSGGGELFF
TRBJ2-3 few TRBV13 NA TGTGCCAGCAGCTTCTCAGGGAATGGAGACACAGATACGCAGTATTTT CASSFSGNGDTDTQYF
TRBJ2-4 NA TRBV2 NA TGTGCCAGCAGTTCTCTAGCCAAAAACATTCAGTACTTC CASSSLAKNIQYF
TRBJ2-7 once TRBV5-3 TRBD2 TGTGCCAGAAGCTTGAAATGCGGGAGCGAGCAGTACTTC CARSLKCGSEQYF
TRBJ1-1 NA TRBV11-2 NA TGTGCCAGCAGCTCCCCCGCAGGGAAAACGACTGAAGCTTTCTTT CASSSPAGKTTEAFF
TRBJ1-2 NA TRBV30 NA TGTGCCTGGAGTACTACTGTCGATGGCTACACCTTC CAWSTTVDGYTF
TRBJ1-1 NA TRBV6-5 NA TGTGCCAGCAGTGGGACTGTGAACACTGAAGCTTTCTTT CASSGTVNTEAFF
TRBJ1-5 NA TRBV19 TRBD1 TGTGCCAGTAGTTCCGCAACAGGGGATCAGCCCCAGCATTTT CASSSATGDQPQHF
TRBJ1-5 few TRBV29-1 TRBD1 TGCAGCGTCCGGGACAGTAATCAGCCCCAGCATTTT CSVRDSNQPQHF
TRBJ2-6 NA TRBV10-2 NA TGCGCCACCCGGGCTGGGGCCAACGTCCTGACTTTC CATRAGANVLTF
TRBJ2-1 NA TRBV27 TRBD1 TGTGCCAGCAGTCTTGGGACAGGGCAGTTCTTC CASSLGTGQFF
TRBJ1-5 NA TRBV6-1 TRBD1 TGTGCCAGCAGTCGGGGGACAGCTAACAATCAGCCCCAGCATTTT CASSRGTANNQPQHF
TRBJ1-5 NA TRBV19 NA TGTGCCAGTAGTTTACAGGAAGACAATCAGCCCCAGCATTTT CASSLQEDNQPQHF
TRBJ1-2 NA TRBV27 NA TGTGCCAGCAGACAGGGCGACAGCTACACCTTC CASRQGDSYTF
TRBJ1-2 NA TRBV11-2 TRBD1 TGTGCCAGCAGCTTAGGGAACAGGGGGGGGTATGGCTACACCTTC CASSLGNRGGYGYTF
TRBJ2-7 NA TRBV5-6 TRBD2 TGTGCCAGCAGCTTGGCAAAGAGGGACTTCTCACGCGGGAGGGAGCAGTACTTC CASSLAKRDFSRGREQYF
TRBJ2-3 NA TRBV29-1 NA TGCAGCGTGAGGCGAGACACAGATACGCAGTATTTT CSVRRDTDTQYF
TRBJ2-7 once TRBV10-1 TRBD1 TGCGCCAGCAGTGAGTTGCCGACAGGGCGCGAGCAGTACTTC CASSELPTGREQYF
TRBJ1-4 NA TRBV19 TRBD1 TGTGCCAGTAGTATAGTGACAGGGATTATCGCAACTAATGAAAAACTGTTTTTT CASSIVTGIIATNEKLFF